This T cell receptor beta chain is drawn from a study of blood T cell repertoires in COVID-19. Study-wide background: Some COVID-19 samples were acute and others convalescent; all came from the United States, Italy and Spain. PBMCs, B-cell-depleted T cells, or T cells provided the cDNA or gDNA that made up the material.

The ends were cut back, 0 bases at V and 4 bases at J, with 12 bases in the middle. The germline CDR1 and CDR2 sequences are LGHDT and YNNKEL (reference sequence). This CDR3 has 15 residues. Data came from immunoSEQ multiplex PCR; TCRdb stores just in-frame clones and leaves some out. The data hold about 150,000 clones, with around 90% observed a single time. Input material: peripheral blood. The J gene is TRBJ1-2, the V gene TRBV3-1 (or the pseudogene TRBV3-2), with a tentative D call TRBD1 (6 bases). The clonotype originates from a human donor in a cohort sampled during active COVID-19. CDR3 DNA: TGTGCCAGCAGCCAAGACACCAGGGGTCCCTATGGCTACACCTTC. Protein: CASSQDTRGPYGYTF.